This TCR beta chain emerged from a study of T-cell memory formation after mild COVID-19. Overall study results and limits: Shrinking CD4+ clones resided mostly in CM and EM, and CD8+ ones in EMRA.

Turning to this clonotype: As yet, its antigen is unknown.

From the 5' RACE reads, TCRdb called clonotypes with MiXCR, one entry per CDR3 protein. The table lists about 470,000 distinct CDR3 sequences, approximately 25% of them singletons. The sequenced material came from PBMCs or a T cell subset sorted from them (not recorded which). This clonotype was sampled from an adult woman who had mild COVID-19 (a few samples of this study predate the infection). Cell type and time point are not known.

The CDR3, as DNA: TGTGCCAGCAGTTTTTTACTAGCGGGAGGGCCTTATGACGAGCAGTACTTC. The encoded protein is CASSFLLAGGPYDEQYF. V usage is TRBV27 and J usage is TRBJ2-7, with 13 bases that match TRBD2. V was clipped by 3 bases and J by 5 bases; unmatched bases: 10. The germline V gene has CDR1 MNHEY and CDR2 SMNVEV (reference sequence). The CDR3 is made up of 17 amino acids.